This entry features one T cell receptor (beta chain) sequence. Its cognate antigen is unknown. This sample stems from a study of brain T cells in children with intractable seizures. Only cases whose brain tissue showed the highest T cell transcript signatures were sequenced. Study findings and constraints: Absence of clones before surgery may stem from lower sequencing depth. Patients' HCMV serostatus was unknown; virus specificity rests on CDR3 similarity alone.

Assay: immunoSEQ multiplex PCR; the TCRdb copy retains only in-frame clones and omits some. The sample lists just under 65,000 clones; around 95% were seen once. CDR3 length equals 16 residues. The V gene's germline CDR1 is LNHDA and CDR2 SQIVND (reference sequence). The junction had 10 bases not matched to a gene; V was cut back by 6 bases and J by 4 bases. This TCR was sampled from a boy under three years old with focal cortical dysplasia and intractable seizures. The J gene is TRBJ2-1, the V gene TRBV19; 9 bases line up with TRBD2. The sample here was peripheral blood, taken at surgery. CDR3 sequence: CASRQRASGVYNEQFF. Here the CDR3 DNA reads TGTGCCAGTAGGCAAAGGGCTAGCGGGGTTTACAATGAGCAGTTCTTC.